The TCR beta chain described here comes from a study of T cell responses to AZD1222 COVID-19 vaccine. The wider study: Second doses at about 4 or about 12 weeks were pooled.

This CDR3 has 13 amino acids. Germline assignment: CDR1 MNHEY and CDR2 SMNVEV (reference sequence). Deletions cut 2 bases from V and 5 bases from J, with 9 bases between. Produced via immunoSEQ multiplex PCR; TCRdb's table is partial and in-frame only. The table lists around 120,000 clones, approximately 92% of them singletons. The receptor comes from an adult in good health. Material: peripheral blood, obtained on day 0 of AZD1222 vaccination. The chain joins TRBV27 to TRBJ2-5; D remains unclear. The CDR3 DNA sequence: TGTGCCAGCAGTTTAGCGGCCCACGAGACCCAGTACTTC. Translation: CASSLAAHETQYF.